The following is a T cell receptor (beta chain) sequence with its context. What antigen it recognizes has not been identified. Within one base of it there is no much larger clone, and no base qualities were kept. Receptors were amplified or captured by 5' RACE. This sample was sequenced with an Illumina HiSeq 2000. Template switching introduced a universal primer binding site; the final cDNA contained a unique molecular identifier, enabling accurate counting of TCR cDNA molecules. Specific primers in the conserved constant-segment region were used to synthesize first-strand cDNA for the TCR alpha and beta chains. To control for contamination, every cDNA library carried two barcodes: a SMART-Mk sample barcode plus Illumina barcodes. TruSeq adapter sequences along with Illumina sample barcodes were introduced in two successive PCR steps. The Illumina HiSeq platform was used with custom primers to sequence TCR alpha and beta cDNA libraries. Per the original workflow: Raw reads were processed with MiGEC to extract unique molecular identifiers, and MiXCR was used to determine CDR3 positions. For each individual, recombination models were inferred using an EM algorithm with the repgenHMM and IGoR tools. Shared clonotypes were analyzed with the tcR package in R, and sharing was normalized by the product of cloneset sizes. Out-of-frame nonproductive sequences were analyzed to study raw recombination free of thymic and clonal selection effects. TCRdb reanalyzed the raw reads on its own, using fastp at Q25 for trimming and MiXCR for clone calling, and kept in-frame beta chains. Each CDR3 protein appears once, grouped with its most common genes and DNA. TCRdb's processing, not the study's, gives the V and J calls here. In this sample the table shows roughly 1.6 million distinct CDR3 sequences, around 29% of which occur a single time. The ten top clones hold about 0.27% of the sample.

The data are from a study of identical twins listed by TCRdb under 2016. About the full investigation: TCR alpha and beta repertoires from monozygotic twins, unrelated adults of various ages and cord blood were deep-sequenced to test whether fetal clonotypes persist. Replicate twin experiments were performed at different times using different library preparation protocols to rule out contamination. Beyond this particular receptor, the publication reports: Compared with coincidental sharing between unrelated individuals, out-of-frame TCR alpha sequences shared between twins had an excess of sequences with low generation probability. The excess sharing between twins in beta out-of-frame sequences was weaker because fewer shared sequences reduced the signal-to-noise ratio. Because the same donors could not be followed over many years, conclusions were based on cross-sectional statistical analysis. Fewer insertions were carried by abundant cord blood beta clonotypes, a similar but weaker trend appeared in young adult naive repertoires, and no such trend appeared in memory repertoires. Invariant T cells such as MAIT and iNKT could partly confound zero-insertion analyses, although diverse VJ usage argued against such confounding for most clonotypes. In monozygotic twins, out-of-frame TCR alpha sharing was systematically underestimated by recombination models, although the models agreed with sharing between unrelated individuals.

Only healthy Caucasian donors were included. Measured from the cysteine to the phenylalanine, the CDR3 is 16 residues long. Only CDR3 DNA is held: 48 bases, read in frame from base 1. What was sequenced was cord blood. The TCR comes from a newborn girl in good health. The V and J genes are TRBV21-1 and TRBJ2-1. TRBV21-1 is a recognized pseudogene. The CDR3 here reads CASSTTRPSSYNEQFF. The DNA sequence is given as TGTGCCAGCAGCACGACTCGGCCGAGCTCCTACAATGAGCAGTTCTTC.